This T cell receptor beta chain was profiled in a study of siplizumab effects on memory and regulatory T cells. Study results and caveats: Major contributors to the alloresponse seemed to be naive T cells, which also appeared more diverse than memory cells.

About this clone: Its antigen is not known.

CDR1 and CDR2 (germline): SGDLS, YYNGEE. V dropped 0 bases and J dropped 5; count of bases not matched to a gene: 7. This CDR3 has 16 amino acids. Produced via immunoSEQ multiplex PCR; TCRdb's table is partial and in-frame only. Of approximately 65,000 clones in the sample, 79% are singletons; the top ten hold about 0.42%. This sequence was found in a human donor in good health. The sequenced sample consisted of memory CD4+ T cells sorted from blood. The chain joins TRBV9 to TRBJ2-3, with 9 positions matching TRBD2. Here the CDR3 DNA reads TGTGCCAGCAGCGTAGTGGCGGGGGGGCCTGAAGATACGCAGTATTTT. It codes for CASSVVAGGPEDTQYF.